A single sample gave rise to the 22 T cell receptor beta chains below, sequenced in a study of cytomegalovirus exposure and HLA in healthy donors. PCR amplification relied on 60 Vbeta primers (plus 13 Jbeta primers). TCRdb keeps only in-frame clones here, not all; method: immunoSEQ multiplex PCR. The sample carries roughly 190,000 clones, around 75% recorded once. The sample was PBMCs. The source of these receptors is a woman aged 25-40 years in good health and CMV-seronegative.

A note on this clone: At one of its ends the junction is not consistent with the germline gene, which may arise from a read error. The gene calls are TRBV27 and TRBJ1-2; TRBD1 agrees at 8 bases. Germline V CDR1 and CDR2: MNHEY, SMNVEV (reference sequence). This CDR3 contains 15 residues. The CDR3: CVSSFGGQGAYGYTF. CDR3 coding DNA: TGTGTCAGCAGTTTCGGCGGACAGGGAGCCTATGGCTACACCTTC.

The chain recombines TRBV7-6 with TRBJ2-1, with D unclear. The V and J ends lost 1 base and 6 bases respectively, with 13 bases between them. This CDR3 region has 15 residues. Germline CDR1 and CDR2: SGHVS and FNYEAQ. The CDR3 region is CASSLVADIGNEQFF. The CDR3 nucleotides read TGTGCCAGCAGCTTAGTGGCAGACATCGGCAATGAGCAGTTCTTC.

V gene TRBV4-2 combines with J gene TRBJ2-7; tentative D call: TRBD1 (5 bases). Trimming cost V 1 base and J 0 bases, with 10 bases left between them. The CDR3 is 15 amino acids. Germline CDR1 reads LGHNA; CDR2 reads YNFKEQ. CDR3 protein: CASSQGQGSSYEQYF. CDR3 DNA sequence: TGTGCCAGCAGCCAAGGGCAGGGCAGCTCCTACGAGCAGTACTTC.

This clone was seen a handful of times. The gene calls are TRBV2 and TRBJ2-3; 8 positions match TRBD2. Per germline, CDR1 SNHLY and CDR2 FYNNEI. CDR3 length: 15 residues. J lost 0 bases, V lost 6 bases, and 5 bases had no gene match. The CDR3: CASSSSGFSTDTQYF. CDR3 sequence (DNA): TGTGCCAGCAGCTCTAGCGGGTTTAGCACAGATACGCAGTATTTT.

The gene calls are TRBV9 and TRBJ2-3; D is undetermined. Germline CDR1 SGDLS, CDR2 YYNGEE. V lost 3 bases, J lost 2 bases, and 19 bases lay in between. The CDR3 consists of 17 residues. The CDR3: CASSAWSLSRITDTQYF. CDR3 bases: TGTGCCAGCAGCGCCTGGAGCCTTTCTAGAATCACAGATACGCAGTATTTT.

This chain joins TRBV7-8 and TRBJ1-1; no clear D. The CDR3 totals 13 residues. Germline V CDR1 and CDR2: SGHVS, FQNEAQ. V was trimmed by 5 bases and J by 5 bases, leaving 12 bases between them. The CDR3 reads CASSLRYETEAFF. CDR3 sequence (DNA): TGTGCCAGCAGCCTAAGATACGAAACTGAAGCTTTCTTT.

The rearrangement joins TRBV4-3 to TRBJ2-1; 14 bases line up with TRBD2. CDR3 size: 17 residues. Trimming removed 5 bases from V and 4 bases from J; junction bases left unmatched: 7. CDR1 and CDR2 (germline): LGHNA, YSLEER. CDR3 bases: TGCGCCAGCAGCGCGACTAGCGGGAGGGCCACTTACAATGAGCAGTTCTTC. It yields the protein CASSATSGRATYNEQFF.

In the case of this clone: The junction departs from germline at one end; a sequencing error may be responsible. The genes are TRBV27 and TRBJ2-7; D unresolved. The CDR3 covers 16 residues. Germline-derived CDR1 and CDR2 are MNHEY and SMNVEV (reference sequence). CDR3 DNA: TGTGCCAGCAGTTTATCAGGAGCACCTTTGACCTACGGGCAGTACTTC. It codes for CASSLSGAPLTYGQYF.

The chain combines TRBV28 with TRBJ2-4, with 8 bases matching TRBD2. From germline, CDR1 is MDHEN and CDR2 SYDVKM. V was pared by 7 bases and J by 0 bases, with 8 bases of the junction left unmatched. The CDR3 has 16 amino acids. The CDR3 DNA reads TGTGCCAGCACCGGGGGGGCCAAAATAGCCAAAAACATTCAGTACTTC. Translating it yields CASTGGAKIAKNIQYF.

This clone was observed a few times. The CDR3 protein is CASSVLQGSKTEAFF. CDR3 bases: TGTGCCAGCAGCGTTTTACAGGGTAGTAAAACTGAAGCTTTCTTT. The V gene is TRBV7-9, the J gene TRBJ1-1, with a possible D match to TRBD1 (6 bases). Trimming stripped 5 bases from V and 5 bases from J, with 18 bases between. CDR3 length: 15 amino acids. Germline loops: CDR1 SEHNR, CDR2 FQNEAQ (reference sequence).

The chain employs TRBV6-5 and TRBJ1-2, with 10 bases aligning to TRBD1. This CDR3 is 15 amino acids long. V lost 0 bases to trimming and J lost 2 bases; unmatched junction nucleotides: 0. Germline loops: CDR1 MNHEY, CDR2 SVGAGI. DNA for the CDR3: TGTGCCAGCAGTTACTCGGGACAGGGGAACTATGGCTACACCTTC. This translates into CASSYSGQGNYGYTF.

The J gene is TRBJ2-7, the V gene TRBV27, with a tentative D call TRBD2 (5 bases). The ends were cut back, 6 bases at V and 3 bases at J, with 12 bases in the middle. CDR3 size: 13 residues. CDR1 is MNHEY and CDR2 is SMNVEV in the germline V gene (reference sequence). The CDR3 nucleotides are TGTGCCAGCAGCGGGGAGCCCCACTACGAGCAGTACTTC. It encodes CASSGEPHYEQYF.

The V and J genes are TRBV5-1 and TRBJ1-2; no firm D call. V was shortened by 0 bases and J by 5 bases, with 5 bases between the two germline ends. CDR3 size: 12 residues. Germline lookup yields CDR1 SGHRS and CDR2 YFSETQ. The CDR3 nucleotides read TGCGCCAGCAGCTTGGGGACTTATGGCTACACCTTC. Its protein is CASSLGTYGYTF.

This clone was detected once. The chain has TRBV10-3 and TRBJ2-1; D might be TRBD1 (5 bases). Trimming removed 4 bases at V and 8 bases at J, with 9 bases between. The germline V gene encodes CDR1 ENHRY and CDR2 SYGVKD. The CDR3 is 12 residues long. For the CDR3, the DNA is TGTGCCATCAGTGGGGGCTCCCATGAGCAGTTCTTC. This encodes CAISGGSHEQFF.

The sample holds one count of this clone. In the same sample, other DNA sequences code for this CDR3. The chain combines TRBV9 with TRBJ2-1; 9 bases are shared with TRBD2. The CDR3 totals 16 residues. Germline V gene lookup returns CDR1 SGDLS and CDR2 YYNGEE. The trim removed 0 bases at V and 4 bases at J, leaving 5 bases unmatched. CDR3 coding DNA: TGTGCCAGCAGCGTAGAGGGGCGGGGGGGGTACAATGAGCAGTTCTTC. Protein: CASSVEGRGGYNEQFF. The variable domain in full, with the rest retrieved from reference TRBV9 and TRBJ2-1, is DSGVTQTPKHLITATGQRVTLRCSPRSGDLSVYWYQQSLDQGLQFLIQYYNGEERAKGNILERFSAQQFPDLHSELNLSSLELGDSALYFCASSVEGRGGYNEQFFGPGTRLTVL.

The V and J genes are TRBV18 and TRBJ2-1; 9 nucleotides agree with TRBD2. The CDR3 has 17 residues. From germline, CDR1 is KGHSH and CDR2 LQKENI. Unmatched junction bases numbered 12, after V lost 5 bases and J lost 4 bases. The CDR3 loop is CASSSLLAGAGYNEQFF. DNA for the CDR3: TGTGCCAGCTCATCCCTCTTAGCGGGAGCGGGATACAATGAGCAGTTCTTC.

J is TRBJ2-1 and V is TRBV27, with a tentative D call TRBD1 (7 bases). V was pared by 2 bases and J by 6 bases, with 11 bases between. Germline V gives CDR1 MNHEY, CDR2 SMNVEV (reference sequence). The CDR3 sequence is 14 residues long. The DNA for the CDR3 is TGTGCCAGCAGTTTACAGGGGGGCGTCAATGAGCAGTTCTTC. Translation: CASSLQGGVNEQFF.

V and J are TRBV7-9 and TRBJ2-7, with 13 bases identical to TRBD2. The germline V gene has CDR1 SEHNR and CDR2 FQNEAQ (reference sequence). The CDR3 runs to 16 residues. J gave up 4 bases and V 1 base, and 4 bases lay outside the gene matches. In nucleotides, the CDR3 is TGTGCCAGCAGCTTAGGGGGACTAGCGGGATTGTACGAGCAGTACTTC. This codes for CASSLGGLAGLYEQYF.

In its sample, this clone was seen once. The DNA for the CDR3 is TGTGCCAGAAGCCCTGGCGGCCAGCGGGGGGACCAAGAGACCCAGTACTTC. This sequence encodes CARSPGGQRGDQETQYF. This rearrangement joins TRBV5-3 to TRBJ2-5, with 9 bases matching TRBD2. TRBV5-3 qualifies as an ORF whose function is uncertain. The CDR3 covers 17 residues. J lost 0 bases, V lost 4 bases, and 10 bases had no gene match.

The CDR3 region is CASSVDLATTDTQYF. Written as DNA, the CDR3 is TGTGCCAGCAGCGTAGATCTAGCGACCACAGATACGCAGTATTTT. V and J are TRBV9 and TRBJ2-3; tentative D call: TRBD2 (6 bases). The germline gives CDR1 SGDLS, CDR2 YYNGEE. V lost 0 bases to trimming and J lost 2 bases, with 10 bases between them. The CDR3 totals 15 residues. The whole variable domain, filled in from reference TRBV9 and TRBJ2-3, reads DSGVTQTPKHLITATGQRVTLRCSPRSGDLSVYWYQQSLDQGLQFLIQYYNGEERAKGNILERFSAQQFPDLHSELNLSSLELGDSALYFCASSVDLATTDTQYFGPGTRLTVL.

The chain is built from TRBV19 and TRBJ2-5; 9 nucleotides agree with TRBD1. The J call may not be correct, given that the DNA end is closer to TRBJ2-7. The CDR3 covers 15 residues. Germline CDR1 is LNHDA and CDR2 is SQIVND (reference sequence). CDR3 DNA sequence: TGTGCCAGTAGTATAGCGACAGGGGGAGAGTACGAGCAGTACTTC. Its protein is CASSIATGGEYEQYF.

Regarding this clone: Additional DNA sequences in this sample encode the identical CDR3. The rearrangement uses TRBV9 and TRBJ2-7; 10 nucleotides align to TRBD2. V dropped 2 bases and J dropped 2; count of bases not matched to a gene: 4. This CDR3 is 15 amino acids long. Germline-derived CDR1 and CDR2 are SGDLS and YYNGEE. This CDR3 reads CASSVGLAVTYEQYF. DNA of the CDR3: TGTGCCAGCAGCGTCGGACTAGCGGTAACCTACGAGCAGTACTTC.